These 27 T cell receptor beta chains came from one sample sequenced in a study of post-analysis software for immune sequencing data. Unique molecular identifiers were carried by the TCR beta cDNA libraries. TCRdb reprocessed the PCR reads with MiXCR, giving one entry per CDR3 protein. The profile shows around 160,000 distinct CDR3 sequences, around 36% of them singletons. Specimen: blood, collected after autologous hematopoietic stem cell transplantation. The receptor set was obtained from a girl aged 10-17 years with multiple sclerosis.

The chain joins TRBV27 to TRBJ1-1; 7 positions match TRBD1. V shed 8 bases, J shed 3 bases, and the junction held 9 bases outside the gene matches. The CDR3 runs to 14 residues. Germline V gene lookup returns CDR1 MNHEY and CDR2 SMNVEV (reference sequence). This CDR3 reads CASRRVQGDTEAFF. The DNA of the CDR3 is TGTGCCAGCCGCCGTGTTCAGGGGGACACTGAAGCTTTCTTT.

The table lists this clonotype with many counts. The V and J genes are TRBV29-1 and TRBJ2-1; perhaps TRBD2 as D (5 bases). V was shortened by 0 bases and J by 4 bases, with 13 bases between the two germline ends. CDR3 length: 15 residues. In germline, CDR1 is SQVTM, CDR2 ANQGSEA. Here the CDR3 reads CSVEEWASRYNEQFF. CDR3 bases: TGCAGCGTTGAAGAGTGGGCTAGCAGATACAATGAGCAGTTCTTC.

This clonotype was detected a few times. This chain links TRBV12-3 or TRBV12-4 with TRBJ2-1; D is undetermined. This CDR3 contains 15 residues. V lost 8 bases to trimming and J lost 9 bases, with 23 bases between them. CDR3 DNA sequence: TGTGCCAGCGCTTTGTCAACCGGGCTATTGGGTGAGCAGTTCTTC. Protein product: CASALSTGLLGEQFF.

This clonotype was found a few times. This sequence joins TRBV24-1 and TRBJ1-2; possibly TRBD1 for D (5 bases). The CDR3 is 16 amino acids. Trimming took 4 bases from V and 3 from J, leaving 17 bases between them. CDR1 and CDR2 (germline): KGHDR, SFDVKD. Here the CDR3 reads CATSDPAGTSDYGYTF. The CDR3 DNA reads as TGTGCCACCAGTGACCCTGCCGGGACTAGTGACTATGGCTACACCTTC.

This clonotype turned up a few times. The chain links TRBV15 to TRBJ2-1, with TRBD1 identical over 9 bases. Per the germline V gene, CDR1 is LNHNV and CDR2 is YYDKDF (reference sequence). The CDR3 has 15 amino acids. Trimming removed 1 base from V and 8 bases from J; junction bases left unmatched: 6. The CDR3, as DNA: TGTGCCACCAGCAGAGGGGACAGGGTCTCGGATGAGCAGTTCTTC. It is translated as CATSRGDRVSDEQFF. The full variable domain, in which reference TRBV15 and TRBJ2-1 provide the parts outside the CDR3, is DAMVIQNPRYQVTQFGKPVTLSCSQTLNHNVMYWYQQKSSQAPKLLFHYYDKDFNNEADTPDNFQSRRPNTSFCFLDIRSPGLGDTAMYLCATSRGDRVSDEQFFGPGTRLTVL.

This clonotype showed up just a few times. The chain employs TRBV6-2 or TRBV6-3 and TRBJ2-7; a possible D gene is TRBD2 (5 bases). This CDR3 is 16 amino acids long. The germline CDR1 and CDR2 sequences are MNHEY and SVGEGT. The V end lost 0 bases, the J end lost 1 base, and 13 bases lay between the germline ends. The CDR3: CASSYSSRGSSYEQYF. In DNA, the CDR3 is TGTGCCAGCAGTTACTCGAGCCGCGGGTCTTCCTACGAGCAGTACTTC.

J is TRBJ2-3 and V is TRBV11-2; the match to TRBD2 covers 13 bases. This CDR3 region has 19 residues. Germline values: CDR1 SGHAT, CDR2 FQNNGV. V lost 5 bases to trimming and J lost 4 bases; unmatched junction nucleotides: 15. The chain's CDR3 is CASSRLSGTSGEGADTQYF. The DNA for the CDR3 is TGTGCCAGCAGCCGACTATCGGGGACTAGCGGGGAGGGGGCAGATACGCAGTATTTT.

CDR3 in DNA: TGTGCCAGCAGCTCGGCGCATAATACGCAGTATTTT. It yields the protein CASSSAHNTQYF. This chain uses TRBV7-9 with TRBJ2-3; D remains ambiguous. The V end lost 4 bases, the J end lost 7 bases, and 9 bases lay between the germline ends. The CDR3 spans 12 residues. CDR1 is SEHNR, CDR2 FQNEAQ, per germline (reference sequence).

This clonotype was seen a few times. V and J are TRBV27 and TRBJ2-1, with no clear D. Germline V lookup: CDR1 MNHEY, CDR2 SMNVEV (reference sequence). V lost 3 bases to trimming and J lost 8 bases, with 8 bases between them. The CDR3 totals 12 residues. The DNA of the CDR3 is TGTGCCAGCAGTTTTTGGGGTGATGAGCAGTTCTTC. Protein sequence: CASSFWGDEQFF.

This clonotype was observed a handful of times. The gene calls are TRBV6-1 and TRBJ2-1, with 8 bases lining up with TRBD2. The V gene's germline CDR1 is MNHNS and CDR2 SASEGT. The CDR3 is made up of 19 amino acids. V lost 0 bases to trimming and J lost 4 bases; unmatched junction nucleotides: 14. The CDR3 DNA reads TGTGCCAGCAGTGAAGCGCGGGGTAGCGGGATTGGGGGGTACAATGAGCAGTTCTTC. Its translation is CASSEARGSGIGGYNEQFF.

This clonotype was counted a few times. V gene TRBV6-5 combines with J gene TRBJ2-3; D not certain. CDR1 is MNHEY and CDR2 is SVGAGI in the germline V gene. This CDR3 is built from 14 residues. Trimming cost V 5 bases and J 4 bases, with 13 bases left between them. The CDR3 spells CASSPTSFPDTQYF. DNA for the CDR3: TGTGCCAGCAGTCCCACGAGTTTCCCAGATACGCAGTATTTT.

This chain uses TRBV12-3 or TRBV12-4 with TRBJ1-2; the D is unclear. The V gene lost 5 bases and the J gene lost 2 bases, with 18 bases spanning the gap. The CDR3 extends over 16 amino acids. CDR3: CASSTPMDVRNYGYTF. CDR3 in DNA: TGTGCCAGCAGTACCCCCATGGACGTTCGGAACTATGGCTACACCTTC.

This clonotype was recorded a few times. This chain uses TRBV20-1 with TRBJ2-7; 11 positions agree with TRBD2. The CDR3 totals 16 residues. V was clipped by 2 bases and J by 1 base; unmatched bases: 7. In germline, CDR1 is DFQATT, CDR2 SNEGSKA (reference sequence). The CDR3 loop is CSARRTSGLISYEQYF. In nucleotides, the CDR3 is TGCAGTGCTAGACGGACTAGCGGGTTGATTTCCTACGAGCAGTACTTC.

This clonotype was counted only a few times. This chain joins TRBV5-1 and TRBJ2-4; D possibly corresponds to TRBD1 (6 bases). Per germline, CDR1 SGHRS and CDR2 YFSETQ. V was shortened by 2 bases and J by 8 bases, with 17 bases between the two germline ends. The CDR3 loop spans 15 amino acids. The CDR3, as DNA: TGCGCCAGCAGCTTCAGGGGCCTAGTCGGGGACATTCAGTACTTC. Protein sequence: CASSFRGLVGDIQYF.

This clonotype was seen only a few times. The chain is built from TRBV2 and TRBJ2-3, with 9 bases lining up with TRBD1. CDR1 and CDR2 from the germline V gene are SNHLY and FYNNEI. V shed 7 bases, J shed 5 bases, and the junction held 4 bases outside the gene matches. The CDR3 runs to 13 residues. CDR3: CASNTGGKDTQYF. DNA for the CDR3: TGTGCCAGCAATACAGGGGGCAAAGATACGCAGTATTTT. Looking up the rest from reference TRBV2 and TRBJ2-3 gives the full variable domain: EPEVTQTPSHQVTQMGQEVILRCVPISNHLYFYWYRQILGQKVEFLVSFYNNEISEKSEIFDDQFSVERPDGSNFTLKIRSTKLEDSAMYFCASNTGGKDTQYFGPGTRLTVL.

This sequence joins TRBV6-6 and TRBJ1-2; TRBD1 is a possible D gene (5 bases). CDR1 and CDR2 from the germline V gene are MNHNY and SVGAGI (reference sequence). The CDR3 length is 14 residues. Deletions cut 2 bases from V and 8 bases from J, with 15 bases between. The CDR3 DNA follows: TGTGCCAGCAGTTACGGGACGGTCTCCGACGGCTACACCTTC. Translation: CASSYGTVSDGYTF.

The chain combines TRBV28 with TRBJ2-3; unclear D gene. V lost 2 bases to trimming and J lost 5 bases, with 11 bases between them. Per the germline V gene, CDR1 is MDHEN and CDR2 is SYDVKM. The length of the CDR3 is 14 residues. This CDR3 is CASSLSFRGDTQYF. CDR3 in DNA: TGTGCCAGCAGTTTAAGTTTCAGAGGAGATACGCAGTATTTT. The full variable domain, its missing parts supplied by reference TRBV28 and TRBJ2-3, is DVKVTQSSRYLVKRTGEKVFLECVQDMDHENMFWYRQDPGLGLRLIYFSYDVKMKEKGDIPEGYSVSREKKERFSLILESASTNQTSMYLCASSLSFRGDTQYFGPGTRLTVL.

This clonotype was counted many times. The chain links TRBV6-4 to TRBJ2-2; D is unclear. The germline V gene has CDR1 MRHNA and CDR2 SNTAGT. V shed 0 bases and J shed 5 bases, with 4 bases lying between them. The CDR3 covers 13 residues. CDR3 protein: CASSDSETGELFF. CDR3 DNA: TGTGCCAGCAGTGACTCTGAAACCGGGGAGCTGTTTTTT.

The chain recombines TRBV7-2 with TRBJ2-7, with D perhaps matching TRBD1 or TRBD2 (5 bases each). CDR1 is SGHTA and CDR2 is FQGNSA in the germline V gene. The CDR3 contains 13 residues. The V and J ends lost 4 bases and 6 bases respectively, with 13 bases between them. The CDR3 spells CASSSRARGEQYF. The CDR3 DNA reads TGTGCCAGCAGCTCCAGGGCCCGGGGCGAGCAGTACTTC.

Note on this clonotype: A much larger clone differs from this one at a single base, so this may be a read error. V and J are TRBV28 and TRBJ2-7; D is undetermined. Trimming left V 8 bases short and J 4 bases short, with 18 bases between. Per germline, CDR1 MDHEN and CDR2 SYDVKM. The CDR3 totals 14 residues. CDR3 in amino acids: CASRLAGLNYEQYF. The CDR3 region has the DNA TGTGCCAGCCGACTGGCCGGGCTCAATTACGAGCAGTACTTC.

The rearrangement joins TRBV6-5 to TRBJ2-5, with D maybe TRBD2 (6 bases). The germline V gene has CDR1 MNHEY and CDR2 SVGAGI. The CDR3 contains 11 residues. V was trimmed by 8 bases and J by 7 bases, leaving 11 bases between them. The CDR3 DNA is TGTGCCAGCCGGCGAGCGGGGACCCAGTACTTC. This codes for CASRRAGTQYF.

This clonotype was detected a few times. This sequence joins TRBV7-9 and TRBJ2-1; 12 nucleotides match TRBD1. The CDR3 sequence is 14 residues long. V shed 5 bases, J shed 9 bases, and the junction held 5 bases outside the gene matches. Germline V gene lookup returns CDR1 SEHNR and CDR2 FQNEAQ (reference sequence). CDR3 protein: CASSPRDRGPEQFF. The DNA of the CDR3 is TGTGCCAGCAGCCCGCGGGACAGGGGGCCTGAGCAGTTCTTC.

This clonotype was seen a handful of times. V usage is TRBV7-9 and J usage is TRBJ1-4, with TRBD1 matching 7 bases. The CDR3 is 15 amino acids. Germline V gene sequence: CDR1 SEHNR, CDR2 FQNEAQ (reference sequence). Losses at the gene ends were 5 bases for V and 5 bases for J; bases not matched to a gene: 8. CDR3: CASSPSAGGNEKLFF. The DNA for the CDR3 is TGTGCCAGCAGCCCCTCGGCAGGGGGAAATGAAAAACTGTTTTTT.

In this sample, this clonotype turned up a few times. The chain employs TRBV9 and TRBJ2-1; TRBD2 matches at 10 bases. From germline, CDR1 is SGDLS and CDR2 YYNGEE. J gave up 2 bases and V 6 bases, and 5 bases lay outside the gene matches. This CDR3 has 15 amino acids. CDR3 bases: TGTGCCAGCACCCCCACTAGCGGGACCTACAATGAGCAGTTCTTC. Amino acid sequence: CASTPTSGTYNEQFF.

The V and J genes are TRBV6-2 or TRBV6-3 and TRBJ1-6; TRBD1 agrees at 7 bases. The ends lost 2 bases at V and 8 bases at J; junction bases unmatched: 9. CDR3 length: 16 amino acids. Germline CDR1 is MNHEY and CDR2 is SVGEGT. Here the CDR3 reads CASSYTRDSAHSPLHF. In nucleotides, the CDR3 is TGTGCCAGCAGTTACACCCGGGACAGTGCCCATTCACCCCTCCACTTT.

The chain carries TRBV29-1 and TRBJ1-4; D is undetermined. V was trimmed by 7 bases and J by 7 bases, leaving 16 bases between them. CDR3 size: 13 residues. The germline V gene encodes CDR1 SQVTM and CDR2 ANQGSEA. The DNA of the CDR3 is TGCAGCGCCGAACGGGTTCAACTTGAAAAACTGTTTTTT. Translated, it gives CSAERVQLEKLFF.

The V and J genes are TRBV7-9 and TRBJ2-1, with TRBD2 as a possible D gene (5 bases). Germline V gene data show CDR1 as SEHNR and CDR2 as FQNEAQ (reference sequence). The CDR3 has 11 amino acids. V was trimmed by 5 bases and J by 10 bases, leaving 9 bases between them. The CDR3 here is CASSSGGEQFF. The DNA of the CDR3 is TGTGCCAGCAGCAGCGGTGGGGAGCAGTTCTTC.